These 29 T cell receptor beta chains share one sample of origin, sequenced in a study of blood T cell repertoires in COVID-19. Measured with immunoSEQ multiplex PCR; TCRdb has only the in-frame clones, and not every one. The data hold around 170,000 clones, with about 88% observed a single time. What was sequenced was peripheral blood. The receptors stem from a man in his late teens or twenties who had recovered from COVID-19.

Comment on this clone: The same CDR3 arises from other DNA sequences in this sample as well. The genes are TRBV6-6 and TRBJ1-6; 9 nucleotides agree with TRBD1. The germline V gene encodes CDR1 MNHNY and CDR2 SVGAGI (reference sequence). V lost 6 bases and J lost 7; bases outside the gene matches: 4. This CDR3 comprises 14 residues. CDR3: CASSQTGGNSPLHF. The CDR3 DNA is TGTGCCAGCAGCCAGACAGGGGGGAATTCACCCCTCCACTTT.

This chain joins TRBV2 and TRBJ2-1, with TRBD2 matching over 8 bases. Germline V gene sequence: CDR1 SNHLY, CDR2 FYNNEI. The J segment lost 5 bases and the V segment lost 7 bases, leaving 10 bases of the junction unmatched. The CDR3 sequence is 15 residues long. CDR3 in DNA: TGTGCCAGCAATACTAATAGCGGGACCCACAATGAGCAGTTCTTC. The encoded protein is CASNTNSGTHNEQFF.

The rearrangement links TRBV29-1 to TRBJ1-4, with D possibly matching TRBD1 (5 bases). The CDR3 runs 13 residues. V lost 6 bases to trimming and J lost 7 bases, with 15 bases between them. Germline CDR1 reads SQVTM; CDR2 reads ANQGSEA. The CDR3 reads CSVSGGVGEKLFF. The CDR3 DNA reads as TGCAGCGTCTCCGGGGGGGTAGGTGAAAAACTGTTTTTT.

This clone was seen only a few times. The chain combines TRBV5-4 with TRBJ2-2; 8 bases line up with TRBD2. Germline CDR1 SGHNT, CDR2 YYREEE (reference sequence). The ends lost 4 bases at V and 6 bases at J; junction bases unmatched: 8. This CDR3 is 15 amino acids long. CDR3 residues: CASSPGTRGSGELFF. The CDR3 coding sequence is TGTGCCAGCAGCCCCGGGACTAGGGGGTCCGGGGAGCTGTTTTTT. Together with reference TRBV5-4 and TRBJ2-2, the CDR3 gives the full variable domain: ETGVTQSPTHLIKTRGQQVTLRCSSQSGHNTVSWYQQALGQGPQFIFQYYREEENGRGNFPPRFSGLQFPNYSSELNVNALELDDSALYLCASSPGTRGSGELFFGEGSRLTVL.

V and J are TRBV6-2 or TRBV6-3 and TRBJ2-7; TRBD2 aligns across 10 bases. The CDR3 contains 16 residues. Germline CDR1 and CDR2: MNHEY and SVGEGT. The trim removed 6 bases at V and 3 bases at J, leaving 11 bases unmatched. In nucleotides, the CDR3 is TGTGCCAGCAGCGCCGTGACTAGCGGGCCCTTCTACGAGCAGTACTTC. It encodes CASSAVTSGPFYEQYF.

The chain couples TRBV29-1 to TRBJ2-7, with 7 positions matching TRBD1. Germline assignment: CDR1 SQVTM and CDR2 ANQGSEA. CDR3 length: 15 residues. J gave up 4 bases and V 5 bases, and 14 bases lay outside the gene matches. The DNA of the CDR3 is TGCAGCGTTTCCGTTGCAGACAGGGTCCCTTACGAGCAGTACTTC. Amino acid sequence: CSVSVADRVPYEQYF.

The rearrangement joins TRBV6-1 to TRBJ2-5, with 7 bases lining up with TRBD2. The CDR3 runs to 14 residues. J lost 5 bases, V lost 5 bases, and 8 bases had no gene match. CDR1 and CDR2 (germline): MNHNS, SASEGT. The CDR3 DNA reads as TGTGCCAGCAGTTCGGCGGGAGCGCGGGAGACCCAGTACTTC. This encodes CASSSAGARETQYF.

This clone was recorded once. The chain joins TRBV10-3 to TRBJ2-2, with TRBD2 matching over 11 bases. V shed 11 bases, J shed 0 bases, and the junction held 17 bases outside the gene matches. This CDR3 is built from 19 residues. The germline V gene has CDR1 ENHRY and CDR2 SYGVKD. CDR3 DNA sequence: TGTGCCGCCCGGGGGGACCTAGCGGGAGGATCCGCGAACACCGGGGAGCTGTTTTTT. Translation: CAARGDLAGGSANTGELFF.

The V call is TRBV28, the J call TRBJ2-7; no definite D call. Trimming cost V 1 base and J 2 bases, with 12 bases left between them. CDR1 and CDR2 (germline): MDHEN, SYDVKM. This CDR3 spans 15 amino acids. CDR3 sequence reads: CASSLYGSAPYEQYF. In DNA, the CDR3 is TGTGCCAGCAGTTTATACGGGTCGGCCCCCTACGAGCAGTACTTC.

The chain links TRBV27 to TRBJ2-1; 13 bases are a match to TRBD2. V was pared by 6 bases and J by 6 bases, with 8 bases of the junction left unmatched. Germline lookup yields CDR1 MNHEY and CDR2 SMNVEV (reference sequence). CDR3 length: 16 residues. The CDR3 protein is CASSLLAGGLANEQFF. The CDR3 DNA reads TGTGCCAGCAGCTTACTAGCGGGAGGGCTGGCCAATGAGCAGTTCTTC.

This sequence joins TRBV7-2 and TRBJ2-2; TRBD2 matches 12 bases. J gave up 8 bases and V 2 bases, and 6 bases lay outside the gene matches. The CDR3 runs to 16 residues. Germline V CDR1 and CDR2: SGHTA, FQGNSA. The CDR3: CASSLFGTSGFGELFF. In DNA, the CDR3 is TGTGCCAGCAGCTTATTTGGGACTAGCGGGTTTGGGGAGCTGTTTTTT.

This clone has a single count. DNA of the CDR3: TGTGCCAGCAGTTACTCAGGGCAGGGGGATTGGTACGAGCAGTACTTC. This sequence encodes CASSYSGQGDWYEQYF. The chain recombines TRBV6-6 with TRBJ2-7, with 7 positions matching TRBD1. This CDR3 is built from 16 residues. V dropped 0 bases and J dropped 4; count of bases not matched to a gene: 9. Germline V CDR1 and CDR2: MNHNY, SVGAGI (reference sequence).

The CDR3 DNA reads as TGTGCCAGCAGTTACGGACAGACTTATTACGAGCAGTACTTC. Translation: CASSYGQTYYEQYF. The chain combines TRBV7-6 with TRBJ2-7; D may be TRBD1 (6 bases). V was clipped by 6 bases and J by 4 bases, with 16 bases between them. The V gene's germline CDR1 is SGHVS and CDR2 FNYEAQ. This CDR3 spans 14 amino acids.

In its sample, this clone was seen once. The chain combines TRBV5-1 with TRBJ1-3, with a weak D call TRBD1 (6 bases). CDR3 length: 14 amino acids. The V end was cut by 4 bases, the J end by 4 bases, with 12 bases between. In germline, CDR1 is SGHRS, CDR2 YFSETQ. The CDR3, as DNA: TGCGCCAGCAGCCCGGGGACACCCGGAAACACCATATATTTT. Translation gives CASSPGTPGNTIYF.

This chain links TRBV7-8 with TRBJ1-6; a weak D match, TRBD1 (6 bases). V shed 0 bases and J shed 7 bases, with 16 bases lying between them. The CDR3 runs to 17 residues. In germline, CDR1 is SGHVS, CDR2 FQNEAQ. The CDR3 DNA reads as TGTGCCAGCAGCTTAGCCCCACCCGGACAGAGCAATTCACCCCTCCACTTT. As protein: CASSLAPPGQSNSPLHF.

This clone was counted at least ten times. The chain has TRBV9 and TRBJ2-2, with D possibly TRBD2 on 6 matching bases. Germline V gene data show CDR1 as SGDLS and CDR2 as YYNGEE. The V end lost 3 bases, the J end lost 4 bases, and 16 bases lay between the germline ends. CDR3 length equals 16 residues. CDR3 in amino acids: CASSARDWGLTGELFF. The DNA for the CDR3 is TGTGCCAGCAGCGCCCGGGACTGGGGCCTCACCGGGGAGCTGTTTTTT.

This clone was picked up one time. The chain uses TRBV4-3 and TRBJ2-1, with a weak D call TRBD2 (6 bases). CDR3 length: 16 residues. Trimming removed 3 bases from V and 7 bases from J, with 19 bases in between. CDR1 and CDR2 from the germline V gene are LGHNA and YSLEER. The CDR3 sequence: CASSHASVGGYNEQFF. In DNA form, the CDR3 reads TGCGCCAGCAGCCATGCCTCAGTGGGGGGTTATAATGAGCAGTTCTTC.

CDR3 sequence: CASSQEGAGVLGPQHF. Here the CDR3 DNA reads TGCGCCAGCAGCCAAGAGGGGGCGGGGGTTTTAGGGCCCCAGCATTTT. V is TRBV4-1 and J is TRBJ1-5, with D possibly matching TRBD1 (6 bases). CDR1 and CDR2 from the germline V gene are MGHRA and YSYEKL. The V end was cut by 0 bases, the J end by 9 bases, with 18 bases between. The CDR3 is 16 residues long.

The V gene is TRBV5-1, the J gene TRBJ1-6; TRBD1 matches at 7 bases. CDR3 size: 14 residues. Germline values: CDR1 SGHRS, CDR2 YFSETQ. The junction had 8 bases not matched to a gene; V was cut back by 4 bases and J by 10 bases. The CDR3 loop is CASSREGAASPLHF. In DNA, the CDR3 is TGCGCCAGCAGCCGCGAGGGGGCTGCGTCACCCCTCCACTTT.

The rearrangement uses TRBV4-1 and TRBJ2-1; 7 positions agree with TRBD2. V trimming: 3 bases; J trimming: 7 bases; junction bases outside the gene matches: 6. The V gene's germline CDR1 is MGHRA and CDR2 YSYEKL. The CDR3 spans 14 residues. In DNA form, the CDR3 reads TGCGCCAGCAGCCATGGACTAGTGATTAATGAGCAGTTCTTC. Protein product: CASSHGLVINEQFF.

V gene TRBV12-3 or TRBV12-4 combines with J gene TRBJ2-4; no clear D gene. The CDR3 is 12 residues long. With 6 bases removed from V and 1 base from J, the gap between germline ends came to 4 bases. The CDR3 here is CASSSAKNIQYF. The DNA of the CDR3 is TGTGCCAGCAGCTCGGCCAAAAACATTCAGTACTTC.

Here the CDR3 reads CASSLQGYGYTF. In nucleotides, the CDR3 is TGTGCCAGCAGTCTACAGGGTTATGGCTACACCTTC. The V and J genes are TRBV6-2 or TRBV6-3 and TRBJ1-2; D perhaps matches TRBD1 (6 bases). V was clipped by 5 bases and J by 5 bases, with 9 bases between them. Germline V gene data show CDR1 as MNHEY and CDR2 as SVGEGT. The CDR3 runs to 12 residues.

The CDR3 DNA follows: TGTGCCAGCAAACTGAGATATAGCAATCAGCCCCAGCATTTT. As protein: CASKLRYSNQPQHF. The chain employs TRBV27 and TRBJ1-5; D remains unclear. V gave up 7 bases and J gave up 0 bases, with 10 bases separating them. The CDR3 runs to 14 residues. CDR1 and CDR2 from the germline V gene are MNHEY and SMNVEV (reference sequence).

The chain is built from TRBV27 and TRBJ2-7; TRBD1 aligns across 12 bases. With 6 bases clipped from V and 0 bases from J, the junction kept 3 bases outside the gene matches. From germline, CDR1 is MNHEY and CDR2 SMNVEV (reference sequence). The CDR3 is 15 residues long. The CDR3 DNA reads as TGTGCCAGCAGACCGGGACAGGGGGCCTCCTACGAGCAGTACTTC. Protein product: CASRPGQGASYEQYF.

This clone appeared many times. Other DNA sequences in this specimen translate into the identical CDR3. Written as DNA, the CDR3 is TGTGCCAGCAGTTTGGAGGGCTCCTACGAGCAGTACTTC. Its translation: CASSLEGSYEQYF. The chain joins TRBV28 to TRBJ2-7; D is possibly TRBD2 (6 bases). The CDR3 runs 13 residues. V was pared by 3 bases and J by 0 bases, with 6 bases between. The germline V gene has CDR1 MDHEN and CDR2 SYDVKM.

The gene calls are TRBV7-9 and TRBJ1-6; 7 nucleotides line up with TRBD1. This CDR3 contains 16 residues. Germline V gene data show CDR1 as SEHNR and CDR2 as FQNEAQ (reference sequence). V lost 5 bases to trimming and J lost 7 bases; unmatched junction nucleotides: 11. CDR3 sequence reads: CASSNRDSGVNSPLHF. The CDR3 DNA follows: TGTGCCAGCAGCAACCGGGACAGCGGAGTCAATTCACCCCTCCACTTT.

V usage is TRBV28 and J usage is TRBJ1-6; TRBD1 is a possible D gene (6 bases). Trimming took off 5 bases at V and 14 bases at J, with 22 bases between the two ends. The CDR3 is 15 amino acids. Germline CDR1 MDHEN, CDR2 SYDVKM. CDR3 protein: CASSQLNRVEGSLHF. In DNA form, the CDR3 reads TGTGCCAGCAGTCAACTTAACAGGGTCGAGGGGTCCCTCCACTTT. Filled out from reference TRBV28 and TRBJ1-6, the complete variable domain reads DVKVTQSSRYLVKRTGEKVFLECVQDMDHENMFWYRQDPGLGLRLIYFSYDVKMKEKGDIPEGYSVSREKKERFSLILESASTNQTSMYLCASSQLNRVEGSLHFGNGTRLTVT.

The chain carries TRBV11-1 and TRBJ2-3; D ambiguous. Germline CDR1 reads SGHAT; CDR2 reads FQDESV (reference sequence). The CDR3 is 15 amino acids. V gave up 2 bases and J gave up 0 bases, with 9 bases separating them. CDR3 in DNA: TGTGCCAGCAGCTTACAAGAAACTAGCACAGATACGCAGTATTTT. This encodes CASSLQETSTDTQYF.

The rearrangement links TRBV5-1 to TRBJ2-7; 8 bases line up with TRBD1. J was trimmed by 6 bases and V by 3 bases; bases with no gene match: 5. The CDR3 spans 13 residues. Germline V gene lookup returns CDR1 SGHRS and CDR2 YFSETQ. CDR3 sequence (DNA): TGCGCCAGCAGCTACGGACAGGGAGGCGAGCAGTACTTC. Translation gives CASSYGQGGEQYF.